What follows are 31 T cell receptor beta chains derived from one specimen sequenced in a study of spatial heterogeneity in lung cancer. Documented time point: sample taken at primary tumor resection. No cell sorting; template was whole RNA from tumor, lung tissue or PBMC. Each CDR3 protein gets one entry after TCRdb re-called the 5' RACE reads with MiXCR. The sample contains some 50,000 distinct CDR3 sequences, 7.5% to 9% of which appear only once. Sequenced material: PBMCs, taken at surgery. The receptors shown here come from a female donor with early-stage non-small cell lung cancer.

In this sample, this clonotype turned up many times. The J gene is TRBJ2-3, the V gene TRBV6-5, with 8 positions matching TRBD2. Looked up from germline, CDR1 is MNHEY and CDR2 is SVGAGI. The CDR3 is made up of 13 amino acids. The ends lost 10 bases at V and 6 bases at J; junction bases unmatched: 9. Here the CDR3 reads CATGGDVGDTQYF. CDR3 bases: TGTGCCACCGGGGGGGACGTTGGGGATACGCAGTATTTT.

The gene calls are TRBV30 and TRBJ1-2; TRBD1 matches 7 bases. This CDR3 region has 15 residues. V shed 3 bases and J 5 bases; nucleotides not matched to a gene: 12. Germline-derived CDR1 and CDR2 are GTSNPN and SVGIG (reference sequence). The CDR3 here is CAWSASRGRWYGYTF. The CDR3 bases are TGTGCCTGGAGCGCATCCAGGGGGAGGTGGTATGGCTACACCTTC.

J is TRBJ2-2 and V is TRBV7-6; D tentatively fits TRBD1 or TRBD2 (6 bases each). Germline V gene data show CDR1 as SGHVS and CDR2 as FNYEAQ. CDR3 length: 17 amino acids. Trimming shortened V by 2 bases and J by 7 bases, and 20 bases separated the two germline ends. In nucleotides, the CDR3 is TGTGCCAGCAGCTTATATTCTGTGAGGGGGGCCGGCGGGGAGCTGTTTTTT. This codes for CASSLYSVRGAGGELFF.

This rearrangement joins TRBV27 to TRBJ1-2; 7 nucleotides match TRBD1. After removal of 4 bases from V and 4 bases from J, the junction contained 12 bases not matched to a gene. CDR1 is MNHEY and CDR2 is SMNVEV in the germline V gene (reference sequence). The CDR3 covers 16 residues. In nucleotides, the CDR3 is TGTGCCAGCAGTTCCCAGGGGGATGACAGACGCTATGGCTACACCTTC. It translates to CASSSQGDDRRYGYTF.

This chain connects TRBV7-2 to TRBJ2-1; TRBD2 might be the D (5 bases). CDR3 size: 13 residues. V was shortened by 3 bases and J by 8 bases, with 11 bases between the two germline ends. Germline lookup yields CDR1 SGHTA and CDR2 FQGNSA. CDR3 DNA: TGTGCCAGCAGCTTCAGCGAGGGTTATGAGCAGTTCTTC. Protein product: CASSFSEGYEQFF.

The CDR3 reads CASSLARQGGVFSEKLFF. DNA of the CDR3: TGTGCCAGCAGCTTAGCGCGACAGGGAGGTGTCTTCAGTGAAAAACTGTTTTTT. The gene calls are TRBV7-9 and TRBJ1-4, with 7 positions matching TRBD1. The CDR3 spans 18 residues. The ends lost 0 bases at V and 7 bases at J; junction bases unmatched: 14. Germline CDR1 SEHNR, CDR2 FQNEAQ (reference sequence). The entire variable domain, with the rest obtained from reference TRBV7-9 and TRBJ1-4, is as follows: DTGVSQNPRHKITKRGQNVTFRCDPISEHNRLYWYRQTLGQGPEFLTYFQNEAQLEKSRLLSDRFSAERPKGSFSTLEIQRTEQGDSAMYLCASSLARQGGVFSEKLFFGSGTQLSVL.

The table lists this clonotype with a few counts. CDR3 sequence reads: CASSLEMGQSYEQYF. The CDR3, as DNA: TGTGCCAGCAGCTTAGAAATGGGACAGTCCTACGAGCAGTACTTC. The rearrangement joins TRBV7-2 to TRBJ2-7, with 7 bases that match TRBD1. Germline V CDR1 and CDR2: SGHTA, FQGNSA. V lost 1 base, J lost 1 base, and 4 bases stayed unmatched. The CDR3 totals 15 residues.

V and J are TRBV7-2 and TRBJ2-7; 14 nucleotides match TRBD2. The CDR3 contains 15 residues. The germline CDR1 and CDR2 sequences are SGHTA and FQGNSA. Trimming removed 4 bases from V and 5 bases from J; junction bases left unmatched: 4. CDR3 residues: CASSSRTSGGHEQYF. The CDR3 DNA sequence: TGTGCCAGCAGCTCCCGGACTAGCGGGGGGCACGAGCAGTACTTC. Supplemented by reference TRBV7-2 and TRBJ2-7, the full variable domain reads GAGVSQSPSNKVTEKGKDVELRCDPISGHTALYWYRQSLGQGLEFLIYFQGNSAPDKSGLPSDRFSAERTGGSVSTLTIQRTQQEDSAVYLCASSSRTSGGHEQYFGPGTRLTVT.

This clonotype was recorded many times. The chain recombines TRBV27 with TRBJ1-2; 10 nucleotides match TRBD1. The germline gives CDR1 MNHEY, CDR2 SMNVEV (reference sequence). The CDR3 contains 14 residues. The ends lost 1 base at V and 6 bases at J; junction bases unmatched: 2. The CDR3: CASSLLTGGNGYTF. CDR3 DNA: TGTGCCAGCAGTTTATTGACAGGGGGCAATGGCTACACCTTC.

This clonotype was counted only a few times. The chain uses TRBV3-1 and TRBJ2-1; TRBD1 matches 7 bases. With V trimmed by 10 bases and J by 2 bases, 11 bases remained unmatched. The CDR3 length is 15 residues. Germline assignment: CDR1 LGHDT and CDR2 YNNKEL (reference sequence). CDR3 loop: CAISQGGAPYNEQFF. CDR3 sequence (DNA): TGTGCCATCTCCCAAGGGGGCGCCCCCTACAATGAGCAGTTCTTC.

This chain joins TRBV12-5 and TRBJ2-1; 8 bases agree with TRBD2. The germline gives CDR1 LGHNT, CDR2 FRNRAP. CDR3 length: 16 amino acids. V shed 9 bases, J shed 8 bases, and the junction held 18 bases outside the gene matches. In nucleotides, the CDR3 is TGTGCTAGCCGTCCAGATAGTAGCGGGGTTACGGATGAGCAGTTCTTC. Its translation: CASRPDSSGVTDEQFF.

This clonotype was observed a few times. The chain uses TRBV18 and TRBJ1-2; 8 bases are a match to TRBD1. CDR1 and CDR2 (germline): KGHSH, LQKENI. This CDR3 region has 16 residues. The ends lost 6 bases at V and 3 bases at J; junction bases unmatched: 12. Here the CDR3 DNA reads TGTGCCAGCTCCCCCTACGGAGGACAGGGACACTATGGCTACACCTTC. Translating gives CASSPYGGQGHYGYTF. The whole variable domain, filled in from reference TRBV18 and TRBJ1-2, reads NAGVMQNPRHLVRRRGQEARLRCSPMKGHSHVYWYRQLPEEGLKFMVYLQKENIIDESGMPKERFSAEFPKEGPSILRIQQVVRGDSAAYFCASSPYGGQGHYGYTFGSGTRLTVV.

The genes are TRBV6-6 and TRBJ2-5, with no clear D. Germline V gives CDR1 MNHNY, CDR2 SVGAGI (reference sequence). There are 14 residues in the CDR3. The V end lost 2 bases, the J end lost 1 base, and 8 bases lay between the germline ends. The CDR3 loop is CASSYGRSQETQYF. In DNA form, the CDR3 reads TGTGCCAGCAGTTACGGAAGATCCCAAGAGACCCAGTACTTC.

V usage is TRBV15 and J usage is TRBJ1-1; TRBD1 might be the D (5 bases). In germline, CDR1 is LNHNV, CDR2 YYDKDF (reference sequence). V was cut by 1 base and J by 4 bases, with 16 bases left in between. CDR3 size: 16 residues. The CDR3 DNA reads TGTGCCACCAGCAGAGGAAACAGGCTGCGGATCACTGAAGCTTTCTTT. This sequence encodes CATSRGNRLRITEAFF.

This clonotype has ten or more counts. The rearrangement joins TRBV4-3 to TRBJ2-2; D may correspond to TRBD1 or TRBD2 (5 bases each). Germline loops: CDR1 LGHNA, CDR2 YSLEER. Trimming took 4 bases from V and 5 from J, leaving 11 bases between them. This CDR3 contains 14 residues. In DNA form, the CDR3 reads TGCGCCAGCAGCCCCCTGGGGGAGACCGGGGAGCTGTTTTTT. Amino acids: CASSPLGETGELFF.

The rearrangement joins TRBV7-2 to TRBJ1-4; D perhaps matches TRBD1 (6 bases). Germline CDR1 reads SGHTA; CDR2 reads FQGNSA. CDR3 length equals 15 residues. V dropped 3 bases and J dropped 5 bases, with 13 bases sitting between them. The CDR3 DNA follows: TGTGCCAGCAGCTTTCGGGGGGGCGGGAATGAAAAACTGTTTTTT. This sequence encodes CASSFRGGGNEKLFF.

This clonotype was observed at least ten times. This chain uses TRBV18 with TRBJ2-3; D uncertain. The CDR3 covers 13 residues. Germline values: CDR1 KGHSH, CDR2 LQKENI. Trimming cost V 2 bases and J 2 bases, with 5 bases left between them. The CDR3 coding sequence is TGTGCCAGCTCACCAAGGGCCACAGATACGCAGTATTTT. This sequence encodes CASSPRATDTQYF.

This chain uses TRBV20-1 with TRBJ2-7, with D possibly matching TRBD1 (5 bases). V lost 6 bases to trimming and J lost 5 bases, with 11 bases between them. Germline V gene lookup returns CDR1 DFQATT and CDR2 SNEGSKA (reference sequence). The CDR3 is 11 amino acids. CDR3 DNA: TGCAGTGCCCAGACAGTAAACGAGCAGTACTTC. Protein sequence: CSAQTVNEQYF.

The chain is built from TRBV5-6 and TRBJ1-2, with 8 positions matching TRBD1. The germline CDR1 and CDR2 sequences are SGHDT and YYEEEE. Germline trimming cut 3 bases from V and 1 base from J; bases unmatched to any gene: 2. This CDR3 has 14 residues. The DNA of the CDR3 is TGTGCCAGCAGCTGGGACAGGATTAACTATGGCTACACCTTC. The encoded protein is CASSWDRINYGYTF.

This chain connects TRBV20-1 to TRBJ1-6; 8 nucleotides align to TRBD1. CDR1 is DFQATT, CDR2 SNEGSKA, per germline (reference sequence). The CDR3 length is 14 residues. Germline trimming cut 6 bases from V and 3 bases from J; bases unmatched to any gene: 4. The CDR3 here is CSAIDRGYNSPLHF. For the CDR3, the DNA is TGCAGTGCAATAGACAGGGGCTATAATTCACCCCTCCACTTT.

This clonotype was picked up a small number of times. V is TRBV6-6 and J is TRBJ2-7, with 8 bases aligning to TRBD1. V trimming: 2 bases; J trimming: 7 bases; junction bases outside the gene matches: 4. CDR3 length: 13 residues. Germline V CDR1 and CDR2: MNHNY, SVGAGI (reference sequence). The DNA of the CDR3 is TGTGCCAGCAGTTACCATTACAGGGGGGAGCAGTACTTC. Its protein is CASSYHYRGEQYF.

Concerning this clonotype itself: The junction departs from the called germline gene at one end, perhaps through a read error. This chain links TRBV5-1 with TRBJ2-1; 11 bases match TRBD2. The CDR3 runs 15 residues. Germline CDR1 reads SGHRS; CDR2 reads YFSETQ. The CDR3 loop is CANSLAGGTYNEQFF. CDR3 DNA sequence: TGCGCCAACAGCTTAGCGGGGGGGACTTACAATGAGCAGTTCTTC.

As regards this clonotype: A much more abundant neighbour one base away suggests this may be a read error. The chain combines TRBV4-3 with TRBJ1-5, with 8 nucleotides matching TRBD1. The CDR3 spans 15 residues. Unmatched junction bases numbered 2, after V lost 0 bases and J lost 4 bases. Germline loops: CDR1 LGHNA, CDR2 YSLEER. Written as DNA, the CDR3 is TGCGCCAGCAGCCAAGATCAGGGGGCAAATCAGCCCCAGCATTTT. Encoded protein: CASSQDQGANQPQHF.

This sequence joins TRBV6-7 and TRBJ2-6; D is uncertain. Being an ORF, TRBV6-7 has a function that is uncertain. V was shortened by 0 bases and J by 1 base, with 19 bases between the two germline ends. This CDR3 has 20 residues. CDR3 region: CASSYSKGRVRLSGANVLTF. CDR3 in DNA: TGTGCCAGCAGTTACTCGAAGGGCCGTGTCAGATTATCTGGGGCCAACGTCCTGACTTTC.

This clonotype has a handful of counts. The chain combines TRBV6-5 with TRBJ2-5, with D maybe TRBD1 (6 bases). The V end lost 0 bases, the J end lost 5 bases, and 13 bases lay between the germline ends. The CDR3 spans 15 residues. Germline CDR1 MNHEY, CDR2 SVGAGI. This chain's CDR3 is CASSYSFQGTETQYF. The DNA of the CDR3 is TGTGCCAGCAGTTACTCTTTCCAGGGGACGGAGACCCAGTACTTC.

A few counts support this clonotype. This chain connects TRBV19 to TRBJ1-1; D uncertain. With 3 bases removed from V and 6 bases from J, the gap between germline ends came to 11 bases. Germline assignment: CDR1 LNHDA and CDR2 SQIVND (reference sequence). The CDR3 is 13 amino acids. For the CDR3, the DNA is TGTGCCAGTAGTATCGAGGACGGATCTGAAGCTTTCTTT. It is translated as CASSIEDGSEAFF.

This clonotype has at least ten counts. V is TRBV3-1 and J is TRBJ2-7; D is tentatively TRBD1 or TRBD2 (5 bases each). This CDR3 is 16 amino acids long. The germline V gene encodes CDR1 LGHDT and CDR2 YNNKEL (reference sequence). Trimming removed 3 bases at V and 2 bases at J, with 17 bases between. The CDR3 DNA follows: TGTGCCAGCAGCCATTCGGCCCACGGGGCCCCCTACGAGCAGTACTTC. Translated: CASSHSAHGAPYEQYF.

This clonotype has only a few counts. CDR3 region: CASSSRQSNQPQHF. DNA of the CDR3: TGTGCCAGCAGTTCTCGACAGAGCAATCAGCCCCAGCATTTT. The chain carries TRBV27 and TRBJ1-5, with D perhaps matching TRBD1 (5 bases). Germline values: CDR1 MNHEY, CDR2 SMNVEV (reference sequence). The CDR3 totals 14 residues. Trimming took 4 bases from V and 1 from J, leaving 8 bases between them.

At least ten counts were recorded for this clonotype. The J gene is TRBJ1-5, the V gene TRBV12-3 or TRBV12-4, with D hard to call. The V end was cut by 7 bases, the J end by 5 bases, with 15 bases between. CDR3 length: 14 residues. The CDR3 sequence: CASTARSSDQPQHF. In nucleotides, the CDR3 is TGTGCCAGCACTGCTAGATCATCTGATCAGCCCCAGCATTTT.

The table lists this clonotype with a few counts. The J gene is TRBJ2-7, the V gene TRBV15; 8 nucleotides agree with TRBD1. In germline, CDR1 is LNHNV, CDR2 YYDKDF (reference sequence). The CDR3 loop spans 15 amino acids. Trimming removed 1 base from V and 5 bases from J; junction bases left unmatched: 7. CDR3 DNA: TGTGCCACCAGCAGAGTTAGAGACAGGGGACACGAGCAGTACTTC. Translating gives CATSRVRDRGHEQYF.

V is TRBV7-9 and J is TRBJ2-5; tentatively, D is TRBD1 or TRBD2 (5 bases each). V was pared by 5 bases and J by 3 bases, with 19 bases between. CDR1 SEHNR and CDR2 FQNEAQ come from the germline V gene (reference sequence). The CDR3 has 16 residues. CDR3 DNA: TGTGCCAGCAGCCCACCAACCGGGACCTCGGAAGAGACCCAGTACTTC. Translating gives CASSPPTGTSEETQYF.